A single sample is the source of the 3 T cell receptor beta chains below, sequenced in a study of Graves' ophthalmopathy and Graves' hyperthyroidism. RNA transcripts yielded amplified TCR beta CDR3 regions. The authors performed first-round RT-PCR with HTBI primers and then a second-round multiplex PCR. MiXCR was run by TCRdb on the multiplex PCR reads, yielding one entry per CDR3 protein. Here the sample spans some 750,000 distinct CDR3 sequences, roughly 40% being singletons. Source material: peripheral blood. All receptors come from an adult man with Graves' ophthalmopathy.

The chain is built from TRBV24-1 and TRBJ2-5; D gene uncertain. CDR3 length: 14 amino acids. The germline V and J ends were trimmed by 5 bases and 2 bases, with 11 bases remaining between them. Germline V gene lookup returns CDR1 KGHDR and CDR2 SFDVKD. CDR3 DNA: TGTGCCACCAGTGCGGTAGGCAGACAAGAGACCCAGTACTTC. This encodes CATSAVGRQETQYF.

This clonotype was detected only a few times. The V gene is TRBV7-3, the J gene TRBJ2-2; 10 positions agree with TRBD2. Germline CDR1 is SGHTA and CDR2 is FQGTGA. There are 15 residues in the CDR3. The V segment lost 1 base and the J segment 6 bases; nucleotides outside the gene matches: 2. The CDR3 is CASSLSLAGAGELFF. The CDR3 DNA reads TGTGCCAGCAGCTTAAGTCTAGCGGGGGCCGGGGAGCTGTTTTTT.

The gene calls are TRBV6-1 and TRBJ1-2; possibly TRBD1 for D (6 bases). The ends were cut back, 8 bases at V and 0 bases at J, with 13 bases in the middle. In germline, CDR1 is MNHNS, CDR2 SASEGT. CDR3 length: 14 amino acids. CDR3 region: CASEKDSPNYGYTF. CDR3 sequence (DNA): TGTGCCAGCGAAAAGGACAGCCCTAACTATGGCTACACCTTC.